The present T cell receptor (beta chain) was sequenced within a study of breast tumors, draining lymph nodes, adjacent tissues. Study-wide results and caveats: That most tumor T cells come from lymph nodes remained unproven. Tumors had less TCR diversity than lymph nodes, more than nontumor tissue. Data fit most tumor T cells coming from lymph node, expanding in tumor.

This clonotype appeared once. Its antigen is as yet unknown. Germline V lookup: CDR1 SGHNT, CDR2 YENEEA. The V and J ends lost 5 bases and 7 bases, in that order; junction bases with no gene match: 7. CDR3 size: 15 residues. TCRdb re-derived calls from the multiplex PCR reads in MiXCR, one entry per CDR3 protein. The data show some 66,000 distinct CDR3 sequences, with around 60% seen just once and around a fifth held by the top ten. This TCR was recovered from a female donor with breast cancer. Some clones in this sample may be carry-over from other donors' samples. Sequenced input: breast tumor tissue. V usage is TRBV11-3 and J usage is TRBJ1-4, with 10 bases aligning to TRBD1. The chain's CDR3 is CASSAPGQGIEKLFF. The CDR3 nucleotides read TGTGCCAGCAGCGCTCCGGGACAGGGGATTGAAAAACTGTTTTTT.